This TCR beta chain is from a study of T cell changes during pregnancy in multiple sclerosis. Germline V CDR1 and CDR2: SQVTM, ANQGSEA. This CDR3 has 13 amino acids. V lost 0 bases and J 6 bases, leaving 9 bases between the germline ends. The assay was immunoSEQ multiplex PCR, and TCRdb's table has in-frame clones only and misses some. This repertoire shows tens of thousands of clones, 80% to 95% found once; its top ten account for less than 0.6%. Sequences were derived from CD4+ T cells from peripheral blood mononuclear cells, sampled in the second trimester of pregnancy. The chain carries TRBV29-1 and TRBJ2-1, with D possibly being TRBD2 (5 bases). The sequence was collected from a female donor with multiple sclerosis, enrolled in a pregnancy study. CDR3 coding DNA: TGCAGCGTTGAAGATAGACTAACCAATGAGCAGTTCTTC. It yields the protein CSVEDRLTNEQFF.